The 18 T cell receptor beta chains given below trace back to one sample, sequenced in a study of Ad26.COV2.S vaccination and SARS-CoV-2 variants. Treatment denoted: about 20 received Ad26.COV2.S at low or high dose, single or two shots; several received placebo; per-sample allocation not given. Vaccine and placebo recipients were sampled on day 63 after the first injection. TCRdb's copy holds only in-frame clones and misses some; the assay was immunoSEQ multiplex PCR. The sample contains 300,000 to 400,000 clones, 80% to 90% of which appear only once. The input for sequencing was peripheral blood, taken in a trial of Ad26.COV2.S vaccine versus placebo. The receptor source for this set is a person aged 18-65 years who received the Ad26.COV2.S COVID-19 vaccine or a placebo.

The chain links TRBV25-1 to TRBJ2-7; TRBD2 agrees at 16 bases. Germline values: CDR1 MGHDK, CDR2 SYGVNS. J was trimmed by 2 bases and V by 1 base; bases with no gene match: 2. This CDR3 is built from 17 residues. The CDR3 region has the DNA TGTGCCAGCAGTGAATCCGGGACTAGCGGGAGGGCCTACGAGCAGTACTTC. Protein sequence: CASSESGTSGRAYEQYF.

This CDR3 is CASSLRTGGSSYEQYF. The CDR3 DNA sequence: TGTGCCAGCAGCTTACGAACGGGGGGGAGCTCCTACGAGCAGTACTTC. The J gene is TRBJ2-7, the V gene TRBV7-2; 8 bases fit TRBD2. J was trimmed by 0 bases and V by 2 bases; bases with no gene match: 6. Germline CDR1 is SGHTA and CDR2 is FQGNSA. The CDR3 totals 16 residues. Using reference TRBV7-2 and TRBJ2-7 for the parts outside the CDR3, the full variable domain is GAGVSQSPSNKVTEKGKDVELRCDPISGHTALYWYRQSLGQGLEFLIYFQGNSAPDKSGLPSDRFSAERTGGSVSTLTIQRTQQEDSAVYLCASSLRTGGSSYEQYFGPGTRLTVT.

The chain links TRBV24-1 to TRBJ1-5, with D perhaps matching TRBD1 (6 bases). The CDR3 is 17 amino acids. V dropped 2 bases and J dropped 4 bases, with 17 bases sitting between them. Germline CDR1 and CDR2: KGHDR and SFDVKD. The CDR3 bases are TGTGCCACCAGTGATTCCGGGACACAACTACCAAATCAGCCCCAGCATTTT. This translates into CATSDSGTQLPNQPQHF.

The gene calls are TRBV6-6 and TRBJ1-3; possibly TRBD1 for D (5 bases). CDR1 is MNHNY, CDR2 SVGAGI, per germline (reference sequence). The germline V and J ends were trimmed by 6 bases and 2 bases, with 11 bases remaining between them. The CDR3 has 14 amino acids. The CDR3 nucleotides read TGTGCCAGCAGGGAGCCGGGGCCTGGAAACACCATATATTTT. Translation gives CASREPGPGNTIYF.

J is TRBJ1-1 and V is TRBV7-2, with D unresolved. This CDR3 spans 15 amino acids. Trimming took off 5 bases at V and 2 bases at J, with 15 bases between the two ends. Per germline, CDR1 SGHTA and CDR2 FQGNSA. For the CDR3, the DNA is TGTGCCAGCAGCCTCTATTCCGGACCTAACACTGAAGCTTTCTTT. Its translation is CASSLYSGPNTEAFF.

The chain carries TRBV6-5 and TRBJ1-1; a possible D gene is TRBD1 (5 bases). This CDR3 comprises 14 residues. CDR1 and CDR2 (germline): MNHEY, SVGAGI. V was trimmed by 4 bases and J by 6 bases, leaving 15 bases between them. CDR3 nucleotides: TGTGCCAGCAGTTCGATGGGGGGAAGGGCTGAAGCTTTCTTT. Translating gives CASSSMGGRAEAFF.

The gene calls are TRBV6-5 and TRBJ1-5; tentatively, D is TRBD1 (5 bases). Germline lookup yields CDR1 MNHEY and CDR2 SVGAGI. Trimming cost V 2 bases and J 5 bases, with 10 bases left between them. The length of the CDR3 is 14 residues. This CDR3 is CASSYLQGDQPQHF. In DNA form, the CDR3 reads TGTGCCAGCAGTTACCTTCAGGGAGATCAGCCCCAGCATTTT.

The V and J genes are TRBV5-1 and TRBJ2-1, with 7 bases identical to TRBD2. This CDR3 has 15 amino acids. V lost 4 bases, J lost 7 bases, and 11 bases stayed unmatched. CDR1 is SGHRS and CDR2 is YFSETQ in the germline V gene. This chain's CDR3 is CASSGRAGAGNEQFF. The CDR3 bases are TGCGCCAGCAGCGGTCGGGCGGGAGCGGGGAATGAGCAGTTCTTC.

This chain joins TRBV14 and TRBJ1-1, with D uncertain. This CDR3 comprises 14 residues. The V and J ends lost 6 bases and 5 bases respectively, with 16 bases between them. CDR1 SGHDN and CDR2 FVKESK come from the germline V gene. The CDR3 DNA sequence: TGTGCCAGCAGTCCCGACATTTGGCGGACTGAAGCTTTCTTT. It is translated as CASSPDIWRTEAFF.

V usage is TRBV6-5 and J usage is TRBJ2-7; D assignment may be TRBD1 or TRBD2 (7 bases each). Germline assignment: CDR1 MNHEY and CDR2 SVGAGI. The CDR3 is made up of 14 amino acids. Trimming took off 6 bases at V and 0 bases at J, with 12 bases between the two ends. The CDR3 protein is CASRQGGSSYEQYF. The DNA of the CDR3 is TGTGCCAGCAGGCAGGGGGGGAGCTCCTACGAGCAGTACTTC.

This chain joins TRBV10-3 and TRBJ2-1; 7 positions agree with TRBD2. The length of the CDR3 is 13 residues. Germline trimming cut 4 bases from V and 6 bases from J; bases unmatched to any gene: 3. CDR1 and CDR2 (germline): ENHRY, SYGVKD. The CDR3 loop reads CAISVQRGNEQFF. Here the CDR3 DNA reads TGTGCCATCAGTGTCCAGCGGGGCAATGAGCAGTTCTTC.

The V and J genes are TRBV9 and TRBJ2-7; D is ambiguous. The V end lost 0 bases, the J end lost 3 bases, and 10 bases lay between the germline ends. The germline gives CDR1 SGDLS, CDR2 YYNGEE. CDR3 length: 14 amino acids. The CDR3 DNA follows: TGTGCCAGCAGCGTAGCGCAGGCTAGCTACGAGCAGTACTTC. This encodes CASSVAQASYEQYF.

The genes are TRBV7-6 and TRBJ1-4, with D hard to call. This CDR3 comprises 18 residues. Trimming pared 2 bases from V and 0 bases from J, leaving 16 bases between. The germline CDR1 and CDR2 sequences are SGHVS and FNYEAQ. CDR3 nucleotides: TGTGCCAGCAGCTTACAGACTCCTTCAAGCGCAACTAATGAAAAACTGTTTTTT. This gives the protein CASSLQTPSSATNEKLFF.

This chain uses TRBV7-6 with TRBJ2-7; the match to TRBD1 covers 10 bases. CDR1 and CDR2 from the germline V gene are SGHVS and FNYEAQ. Losses at the gene ends were 2 bases for V and 5 bases for J; bases not matched to a gene: 6. This CDR3 is built from 15 residues. CDR3 nucleotide sequence: TGTGCCAGCAGCTTATTGGGACAGGGGTTACACGAGCAGTACTTC. Protein product: CASSLLGQGLHEQYF.

This CDR3 is CATSSPTTYEQYF. The CDR3 nucleotides read TGTGCCACCAGCTCACCTACGACTTACGAGCAGTACTTC. V gene TRBV24-1 combines with J gene TRBJ2-7; D call uncertain. V shed 7 bases and J shed 4 bases, with 13 bases lying between them. The V gene's germline CDR1 is KGHDR and CDR2 SFDVKD. The CDR3 runs 13 residues.

This clone has ten or more counts. V gene TRBV25-1 combines with J gene TRBJ1-2; 7 bases are a match to TRBD1. This CDR3 comprises 13 residues. Per germline, CDR1 MGHDK and CDR2 SYGVNS. After removal of 6 bases from V and 2 bases from J, the junction contained 3 bases not matched to a gene. In DNA, the CDR3 is TGTGCCAGCAGCATAGGGGGCAACTATGGCTACACCTTC. Its translation is CASSIGGNYGYTF.

The chain links TRBV5-1 to TRBJ1-4; 9 nucleotides line up with TRBD1. This CDR3 contains 19 residues. With V trimmed by 0 bases and J by 0 bases, 9 bases remained unmatched. From germline, CDR1 is SGHRS and CDR2 YFSETQ. CDR3 nucleotides: TGCGCCAGCAGCTTGGACCCACCGGGACAGGGAACAACTAATGAAAAACTGTTTTTT. It specifies CASSLDPPGQGTTNEKLFF.

At least ten counts were recorded for this clone. The chain carries TRBV5-1 and TRBJ2-1; tentative D call: TRBD1 (8 bases). The CDR3 covers 12 residues. Trimming left V 5 bases short and J 9 bases short, with 12 bases between. Germline assignment: CDR1 SGHRS and CDR2 YFSETQ. As DNA, the CDR3 is TGCGCCAGCAGGGACAGGGAGGGTGAGCAGTTCTTC. Translating it yields CASRDREGEQFF. Together with reference TRBV5-1 and TRBJ2-1, the CDR3 gives the full variable domain: KAGVTQTPRYLIKTRGQQVTLSCSPISGHRSVSWYQQTPGQGLQFLFEYFSETQRNKGNFPGRFSGRQFSNSRSEMNVSTLELGDSALYLCASRDREGEQFFGPGTRLTVL.